This note documents a single T cell receptor beta chain sequence. Its antigen remains unidentified. This CDR3 has 13 residues. From germline, CDR1 is GTSNPN and CDR2 SVGIG (reference sequence). V lost 5 bases and J lost 0, with 8 bases in between. These data belong to a study of cytomegalovirus exposure and HLA in healthy donors. Study findings and constraints: A later look showed TCR association rates differing by HLA locus, highest for DRB1 and lowest for HLA-C. According to the study, roughly 160 TCR beta chains were cytomegalovirus-associated.

The PCR employed 60 Vbeta primers together with 13 Jbeta primers. Only in-frame clones appear in the TCRdb table, and some are missing; sequencing was by immunoSEQ multiplex PCR. The data contain 200,000 or so clones, more than 65% of them seen just once; the ten biggest clones take up roughly 1.5%. This sequence was found in a man between 50 and 59 years old in good health and CMV-seronegative. Sample: PBMCs. The rearrangement joins TRBV30 to TRBJ1-3; TRBD1 is a possible D gene (5 bases). This CDR3 reads CAWGGVSGNTIYF. The DNA for the CDR3 is TGTGCCTGGGGGGGGGTCTCTGGAAACACCATATATTTT. Supplemented by reference TRBV30 and TRBJ1-3, the full variable domain reads SQTIHQWPATLVQPVGSPLSLECTVEGTSNPNLYWYRQAAGRGLQLLFYSVGIGQISSEVPQNLSASRPQDRQFILSSKKLLLSDSGFYLCAWGGVSGNTIYFGEGSWLTVV.